These 15 T cell receptor beta chains share one sample of origin, sequenced in a study of Graves' ophthalmopathy and Graves' hyperthyroidism. The TCR beta CDR3 regions underwent amplification from RNA transcripts. An opening RT-PCR round employed HTBI primers and preceded a second-round multiplex PCR. TCRdb called the multiplex PCR reads again in MiXCR, with one record for every CDR3 protein. The sample consists of about 200,000 distinct CDR3 sequences, roughly 27% of them appearing once. The sequenced sample consisted of peripheral blood. These receptor sequences come from a man in his fifties with Graves' ophthalmopathy.

This clonotype was seen repeatedly, ten times or more. The chain couples TRBV9 to TRBJ2-2; D gene ambiguous. V lost 4 bases to trimming and J lost 7 bases, with 11 bases between them. The CDR3 spans 13 residues. CDR1 is SGDLS and CDR2 is YYNGEE in the germline V gene. CDR3 in amino acids: CASSSSVDGELFF. The CDR3 DNA sequence: TGTGCCAGCAGCTCCAGCGTGGACGGGGAGCTGTTTTTT.

V gene TRBV27 combines with J gene TRBJ2-7; 9 bases match TRBD1. CDR1 is MNHEY, CDR2 SMNVEV, per germline (reference sequence). J lost 4 bases, V lost 6 bases, and 13 bases had no gene match. The CDR3 extends over 16 amino acids. This CDR3 reads CASSSRTGVEPYEQYF. As DNA, the CDR3 is TGTGCCAGCAGCTCCCGGACAGGGGTCGAACCTTACGAGCAGTACTTC.

In its sample, this clonotype was seen once. The rearrangement uses TRBV12-3 or TRBV12-4 and TRBJ1-1; D is ambiguous. Trimming stripped 2 bases from V and 6 bases from J, with 7 bases between. The CDR3 runs 12 residues. The CDR3 nucleotides read TGTGCCAGCAGTTTACCTGGGCCTGAAGCTTTCTTT. Translation gives CASSLPGPEAFF.

This clonotype occurred many times. This sequence joins TRBV2 and TRBJ2-6; D remains unclear. Deletions cut 8 bases from V and 3 bases from J, with 8 bases between. The CDR3 sequence is 13 residues long. Per the germline V gene, CDR1 is SNHLY and CDR2 is FYNNEI. The CDR3 DNA is TGTGCCAGCGAAGTAGGTGGGGCCAACGTCCTGACTTTC. Its protein product is CASEVGGANVLTF.

This clonotype was detected ten times or more. This chain uses TRBV7-2 with TRBJ2-5; TRBD2 aligns across 12 bases. V gave up 5 bases and J gave up 5 bases; unmatched junction bases: 6. The CDR3 has 15 residues. CDR1 and CDR2 from the germline V gene are SGHTA and FQGNSA. The CDR3: CASSESSGRAETQYF. The CDR3 nucleotides read TGTGCCAGCAGCGAATCTAGCGGGAGGGCGGAGACCCAGTACTTC.

This clonotype was seen at least ten times. The gene calls are TRBV12-5 and TRBJ2-5; D ambiguous. Germline loops: CDR1 LGHNT, CDR2 FRNRAP. Trimming stripped 0 bases from V and 2 bases from J, with 7 bases between. The CDR3 is 14 residues long. CDR3: CASGLVYQQETQYF. CDR3 in DNA: TGTGCTAGTGGTTTGGTATACCAGCAAGAGACCCAGTACTTC.

This clonotype was recorded many times. The gene calls are TRBV18 and TRBJ2-5; the D is unclear. V lost 0 bases, J lost 5 bases, and 10 bases lay in between. Germline V gene sequence: CDR1 KGHSH, CDR2 LQKENI. The length of the CDR3 is 14 residues. The CDR3 DNA reads as TGTGCCAGCTCACCACCCCCGAATCGTGAGACCCAGTACTTC. Translation gives CASSPPPNRETQYF. The whole variable domain, filled in from reference TRBV18 and TRBJ2-5, reads NAGVMQNPRHLVRRRGQEARLRCSPMKGHSHVYWYRQLPEEGLKFMVYLQKENIIDESGMPKERFSAEFPKEGPSILRIQQVVRGDSAAYFCASSPPPNRETQYFGPGTRLLVL.

There are many counts of this clonotype. CDR3 residues: CASSHRDSNDEQYF. CDR3 nucleotide sequence: TGCGCCAGCAGCCATAGGGACAGCAACGACGAGCAGTACTTC. The chain links TRBV4-1 to TRBJ2-7, with TRBD1 matching 7 bases. The CDR3 is made up of 14 amino acids. With 3 bases clipped from V and 5 bases from J, the junction kept 7 bases outside the gene matches. Germline V lookup: CDR1 MGHRA, CDR2 YSYEKL.

This clonotype appeared many times. The chain employs TRBV11-2 and TRBJ2-5; 7 bases are shared with TRBD2. The CDR3 spans 14 residues. Germline assignment: CDR1 SGHAT and CDR2 FQNNGV. J lost 4 bases, V lost 5 bases, and 7 bases had no gene match. The CDR3 loop is CASSRPTSRETQYF. CDR3 bases: TGTGCCAGCAGCCGGCCGACTAGCCGAGAGACCCAGTACTTC.

This clonotype was recorded at least ten times. The rearrangement links TRBV7-2 to TRBJ2-7, with D unclear. Per germline, CDR1 SGHTA and CDR2 FQGNSA. Trimming took 4 bases from V and 5 from J, leaving 12 bases between them. This CDR3 region has 13 residues. CDR3 sequence: CASSSGPEDEQYF. CDR3 nucleotides: TGTGCCAGCAGCTCCGGCCCGGAAGACGAGCAGTACTTC.

The rearrangement joins TRBV6-5 to TRBJ2-7; weak D call: TRBD2 (5 bases). Germline loops: CDR1 MNHEY, CDR2 SVGAGI. The CDR3 spans 14 residues. Trimming cost V 2 bases and J 0 bases, with 8 bases left between them. CDR3 bases: TGTGCCAGCAGTTACCGAGCGGCCTCCTACGAGCAGTACTTC. Translation: CASSYRAASYEQYF.

The chain has TRBV7-2 and TRBJ2-5; D perhaps matches TRBD2 (6 bases). The germline V gene has CDR1 SGHTA and CDR2 FQGNSA. Trimming stripped 4 bases from V and 0 bases from J, with 6 bases between. The CDR3 loop spans 13 amino acids. The CDR3 DNA reads TGTGCCAGCAGCTGGACTAACCAAGAGACCCAGTACTTC. Translated, it gives CASSWTNQETQYF.

This clonotype appeared many times. The rearrangement uses TRBV28 and TRBJ2-5, with TRBD2 matching over 8 bases. J gave up 2 bases and V 6 bases, and 11 bases lay outside the gene matches. The CDR3 consists of 16 residues. Germline-derived CDR1 and CDR2 are MDHEN and SYDVKM. The CDR3 reads CASRPFPGLGQETQYF. DNA of the CDR3: TGTGCCAGCAGACCCTTCCCGGGACTAGGGCAAGAGACCCAGTACTTC.

The chain carries TRBV6-1 and TRBJ2-7; 8 nucleotides line up with TRBD2. Germline CDR1 is MNHNS and CDR2 is SASEGT. CDR3 length equals 13 residues. Trimming took 4 bases from V and 2 from J; bases not matched to a gene: 1. CDR3 sequence reads: CASSVRGAYEQYF. CDR3 coding DNA: TGTGCCAGCAGTGTGCGGGGGGCCTACGAGCAGTACTTC.

The chain links TRBV28 to TRBJ1-1; D is uncertain. Germline V lookup: CDR1 MDHEN, CDR2 SYDVKM. Trimming cost V 1 base and J 4 bases, with 7 bases left between them. The CDR3 runs to 13 residues. CDR3 amino acids: CASSLYPVTEAFF. Here the CDR3 DNA reads TGTGCCAGCAGTTTATATCCTGTCACTGAAGCTTTCTTT. The full variable domain, completed using reference TRBV28 and TRBJ1-1, is DVKVTQSSRYLVKRTGEKVFLECVQDMDHENMFWYRQDPGLGLRLIYFSYDVKMKEKGDIPEGYSVSREKKERFSLILESASTNQTSMYLCASSLYPVTEAFFGQGTRLTVV.